The 17 T cell receptor beta chains below come from one sample, sequenced in a study of CD4+ T cells in melanoma. The method was immunoSEQ multiplex PCR; TCRdb's version includes in-frame clones alone and lacks a portion of them. Found here are about 140,000 clones, about 93% of them singletons; the top ten hold about 1.5%. The receptors were sampled from a human donor with melanoma.

The rearrangement joins TRBV18 to TRBJ1-4, with TRBD1 as a possible D gene (5 bases). The CDR3 spans 14 residues. V lost 3 bases and J lost 7, with 12 bases in between. Germline V lookup: CDR1 KGHSH, CDR2 LQKENI. The CDR3 DNA sequence: TGTGCCAGCTCACCCTCGGGACCGAGTGAAAAACTGTTTTTT. Amino acids: CASSPSGPSEKLFF.

The chain joins TRBV30 to TRBJ1-1, with 7 nucleotides matching TRBD1. V trimming: 5 bases; J trimming: 11 bases; junction bases outside the gene matches: 11. The V gene's germline CDR1 is GTSNPN and CDR2 SVGIG (reference sequence). CDR3 length: 12 amino acids. The CDR3 region is CAWGLRQGEAFF. CDR3 coding DNA: TGTGCCTGGGGACTACGACAGGGAGAGGCTTTCTTT.

V usage is TRBV6-6 and J usage is TRBJ1-5; D remains unclear. V gave up 2 bases and J gave up 7 bases, with 6 bases separating them. Germline V gene lookup returns CDR1 MNHNY and CDR2 SVGAGI (reference sequence). The CDR3 has 12 residues. The CDR3 DNA reads as TGTGCCAGCAGTTACGGAGGGCAGCCCCAGCATTTT. Translated: CASSYGGQPQHF.

The V and J genes are TRBV4-1 and TRBJ1-1, with 7 bases that match TRBD1. The CDR3 sequence is 15 residues long. Germline trimming cut 2 bases from V and 1 base from J; bases unmatched to any gene: 4. In germline, CDR1 is MGHRA, CDR2 YSYEKL. CDR3: CASSQTGQKNTEAFF. CDR3 nucleotides: TGCGCCAGCAGCCAAACGGGACAGAAGAACACTGAAGCTTTCTTT.

In nucleotides, the CDR3 is TGTGCCAGCAGCTTGGTAGGCGGGAGGCGGTCCGGGGAGCTGTTTTTT. As protein: CASSLVGGRRSGELFF. The chain joins TRBV5-4 to TRBJ2-2, with TRBD2 matching over 8 bases. Trimming cost V 0 bases and J 6 bases; bases outside gene matches: 7. CDR3 length: 16 residues. Germline V CDR1 and CDR2: SGHNT, YYREEE (reference sequence).

The chain carries TRBV2 and TRBJ2-7, with a possible D match to TRBD2 (6 bases). CDR1 SNHLY and CDR2 FYNNEI come from the germline V gene. The V end lost 4 bases, the J end lost 2 bases, and 12 bases lay between the germline ends. The CDR3 runs to 14 residues. Here the CDR3 reads CASSGLGGAYEQYF. In nucleotides, the CDR3 is TGTGCCAGCAGTGGATTGGGCGGGGCCTACGAGCAGTACTTC.

The gene calls are TRBV5-1 and TRBJ1-5; TRBD1 matches 8 bases. Looked up from germline, CDR1 is SGHRS and CDR2 is YFSETQ. The CDR3 extends over 17 amino acids. V lost 0 bases to trimming and J lost 6 bases; unmatched junction nucleotides: 11. This CDR3 is CASSLGPQGAYGQPQHF. The DNA for the CDR3 is TGCGCCAGCAGCTTGGGCCCGCAGGGGGCTTATGGTCAGCCCCAGCATTTT.

This clone has just one count. This chain links TRBV6-1 with TRBJ2-7; 7 nucleotides align to TRBD2. Germline lookup yields CDR1 MNHNS and CDR2 SASEGT. The CDR3 totals 14 residues. J was trimmed by 1 base and V by 6 bases; bases with no gene match: 6. CDR3 DNA sequence: TGTGCCAGCAGAGAACTAGCGCTGTCCTACGAGCAGTACTTC. Protein sequence: CASRELALSYEQYF.

This chain joins TRBV10-2 and TRBJ2-1, with 9 positions matching TRBD1. Trimming at V came to 6 bases and at J to 3 bases, leaving 3 bases not matched to a gene. CDR3 length: 14 amino acids. Per germline, CDR1 WSHSY and CDR2 SAAADI. This CDR3 is CASRTTGGYNEQFF. The CDR3 nucleotides read TGCGCCAGCAGAACGACAGGGGGCTACAATGAGCAGTTCTTC.

The gene calls are TRBV7-2 and TRBJ1-2, with D possibly matching TRBD1 (5 bases). The length of the CDR3 is 13 residues. Germline-derived CDR1 and CDR2 are SGHTA and FQGNSA. V dropped 4 bases and J dropped 4 bases, with 10 bases sitting between them. The CDR3 region is CASSSGQGYGYTF. CDR3 DNA: TGTGCCAGCAGCTCAGGCCAGGGCTATGGCTACACCTTC.

This clone came up once. The V call is TRBV5-1, the J call TRBJ1-2; TRBD1 aligns across 8 bases. The CDR3 consists of 14 residues. J was trimmed by 3 bases and V by 2 bases; bases with no gene match: 3. Germline CDR1 is SGHRS and CDR2 is YFSETQ. The CDR3 sequence is CASSLLQGDYGYTF. DNA for the CDR3: TGCGCCAGCAGCTTATTACAGGGGGACTATGGCTACACCTTC.

The J gene is TRBJ2-5, the V gene TRBV7-7, with TRBD1 matching 7 bases. V lost 5 bases to trimming and J lost 5 bases; unmatched junction nucleotides: 8. This CDR3 is built from 14 residues. From germline, CDR1 is SSHAT and CDR2 FNYEAQ (reference sequence). CDR3 coding DNA: TGTGCCAGCAGCGAAGACAGGGTGACGGAGACCCAGTACTTC. Its translation is CASSEDRVTETQYF.

The genes are TRBV2 and TRBJ1-2; no clear D gene. The CDR3 has 12 residues. CDR1 is SNHLY and CDR2 is FYNNEI in the germline V gene. V was shortened by 8 bases and J by 5 bases, with 12 bases between the two germline ends. The CDR3 coding sequence is TGTGCCAGCGGGCCCAGCCCATATGGCTACACCTTC. As protein: CASGPSPYGYTF. The whole variable domain, remainder taken from reference TRBV2 and TRBJ1-2, is EPEVTQTPSHQVTQMGQEVILRCVPISNHLYFYWYRQILGQKVEFLVSFYNNEISEKSEIFDDQFSVERPDGSNFTLKIRSTKLEDSAMYFCASGPSPYGYTFGSGTRLTVV.

The V and J genes are TRBV5-3 and TRBJ1-6; D remains ambiguous. TRBV5-3 is reported as an ORF; its role is uncertain. V was trimmed by 8 bases and J by 6 bases, leaving 15 bases between them. There are 14 residues in the CDR3. In DNA, the CDR3 is TGTGCCAGCAGCCTTAGACGGACTAATTCACCCCTCCACTTT. This codes for CASSLRRTNSPLHF.

V and J are TRBV9 and TRBJ2-3, with TRBD2 identical over 11 bases. V was clipped by 0 bases and J by 6 bases; unmatched bases: 3. Germline V lookup: CDR1 SGDLS, CDR2 YYNGEE. This CDR3 has 15 residues. CDR3 nucleotides: TGTGCCAGCAGCGTAGCTAGCGGGGGGCTGGATACGCAGTATTTT. This translates into CASSVASGGLDTQYF.

In nucleotides, the CDR3 is TGTGCCAGCAGTTACTCGGGGGTGACTGAAGCTTTCTTT. It yields the protein CASSYSGVTEAFF. V usage is TRBV6-6 and J usage is TRBJ1-1; tentatively, D is TRBD1 (5 bases). V lost 0 bases and J 5 bases, leaving 7 bases between the germline ends. Germline assignment: CDR1 MNHNY and CDR2 SVGAGI (reference sequence). There are 13 residues in the CDR3.

This sequence joins TRBV6-1 and TRBJ2-3, with no clear D. V lost 5 bases and J 4 bases, leaving 10 bases between the germline ends. The CDR3 has 13 residues. CDR1 is MNHNS, CDR2 SASEGT, per germline. The CDR3 DNA reads as TGTGCCAGCAGTATCGGCCCCCCAGATACGCAGTATTTT. Translating it yields CASSIGPPDTQYF.